The 7 T cell receptor beta chains presented below share a single source sample, sequenced in a study of blood T cell repertoires in COVID-19. This table comes from immunoSEQ multiplex PCR, and its TCRdb copy is limited to in-frame clones, with some not included. The sample yields roughly 120,000 clones, more than 75% seen once. The sample was peripheral blood. Receptors were obtained from a man aged 45-65 years with active COVID-19.

The chain recombines TRBV6-5 with TRBJ2-2, with a possible D match to TRBD1 (6 bases). The CDR3 runs 12 residues. With 5 bases removed from V and 5 bases from J, the gap between germline ends came to 6 bases. Germline V lookup: CDR1 MNHEY, CDR2 SVGAGI. This chain's CDR3 is CASSTGTGELFF. CDR3 DNA: TGTGCCAGCAGTACAGGGACCGGGGAGCTGTTTTTT.

This clone was seen more than once but under ten times. The chain carries TRBV6-5 and TRBJ1-5; perhaps TRBD1 as D (6 bases). V was clipped by 6 bases and J by 7 bases, with 16 bases between them. The germline CDR1 and CDR2 sequences are MNHEY and SVGAGI. The CDR3 extends over 14 amino acids. The DNA for the CDR3 is TGTGCCAGCAGAGAGTACACAGGGAACCAGCCCCAGCATTTT. It translates to CASREYTGNQPQHF.

The chain carries TRBV3-1 (or the pseudogene TRBV3-2) and TRBJ2-2; tentatively, D is TRBD2 (6 bases). Per germline, CDR1 LGHDT and CDR2 YNNKEL (reference sequence). Trimming took 4 bases from V and 6 from J, leaving 15 bases between them. CDR3 length equals 15 residues. The CDR3 region has the DNA TGTGCCAGCAGCCGAACCTGGGAGGTGGCCGGGGAGCTGTTTTTT. This translates into CASSRTWEVAGELFF.

The chain uses TRBV27 and TRBJ1-2; D is undetermined. CDR3 length: 12 amino acids. Trimming pared 5 bases from V and 7 bases from J, leaving 11 bases between. The V gene's germline CDR1 is MNHEY and CDR2 SMNVEV (reference sequence). This chain's CDR3 is CASSDPGVGYTF. Here the CDR3 DNA reads TGTGCCAGCAGTGACCCCGGGGTTGGCTACACCTTC.

The rearrangement links TRBV9 to TRBJ2-3; 8 bases are a match to TRBD2. The V gene's germline CDR1 is SGDLS and CDR2 YYNGEE. Trimming removed 3 bases from V and 4 bases from J; junction bases left unmatched: 10. The CDR3 is 16 residues long. For the CDR3, the DNA is TGTGCCAGCAGCGGATCTGCGGGGGGCCTCTCAGATACGCAGTATTTT. Translation: CASSGSAGGLSDTQYF.

The rearrangement links TRBV5-4 to TRBJ1-3; D remains ambiguous. Germline CDR1 and CDR2: SGHNT and YYREEE (reference sequence). Between the trimmed V and J ends, which lost 4 bases and 0 bases, there was a span of 11 bases. The CDR3 is 15 residues long. This CDR3 is CASSVDGSSGNTIYF. The CDR3 nucleotides read TGTGCCAGCAGCGTGGACGGGAGCTCTGGAAACACCATATATTTT.

The chain uses TRBV9 and TRBJ1-1; D not resolved. Germline CDR1 and CDR2: SGDLS and YYNGEE. V shed 0 bases and J shed 1 base, with 4 bases lying between them. The CDR3 totals 13 residues. The CDR3 loop reads CASSVVANTEAFF. The CDR3 region has the DNA TGTGCCAGCAGCGTAGTAGCGAACACTGAAGCTTTCTTT.